A single sample gave rise to the 10 T cell receptor beta chains below, sequenced in a study of radiation and T cells in renal cell carcinoma. Treatment specified: treatment-naive control, cytoreductive nephrectomy. The protocol was immunoSEQ multiplex PCR, while the TCRdb copy is restricted to in-frame clones and leaves out a portion. The sample includes about 24,000 clones, about 62% seen only once; the top ten take roughly 23%. The input for sequencing was tumor tissue, taken from a patient whose treatment was nephrectomy without radiotherapy. Receptors were obtained from a man in his forties with renal cell carcinoma.

The V and J genes are TRBV19 and TRBJ1-1; D might be TRBD1 (5 bases). The CDR3 length is 14 residues. V lost 3 bases to trimming and J lost 2 bases, with 10 bases between them. Germline V gene sequence: CDR1 LNHDA, CDR2 SQIVND (reference sequence). The CDR3 loop reads CASSILGVNTEAFF. CDR3 bases: TGTGCCAGTAGTATCTTAGGGGTAAACACTGAAGCTTTCTTT.

This chain links TRBV5-6 with TRBJ2-4; D not resolved. The CDR3 sequence is 15 residues long. Trimming stripped 3 bases from V and 0 bases from J, with 10 bases between. Germline loops: CDR1 SGHDT, CDR2 YYEEEE. Here the CDR3 reads CASSSTATAKNIQYF. CDR3 coding DNA: TGTGCCAGCAGCTCGACTGCGACAGCCAAAAACATTCAGTACTTC.

The genes are TRBV28 and TRBJ1-2, with D hard to call. The CDR3 is 14 residues long. V lost 4 bases to trimming and J lost 1 base, with 10 bases between them. Per the germline V gene, CDR1 is MDHEN and CDR2 is SYDVKM. CDR3 in amino acids: CASSSSQSNYGYTF. In DNA, the CDR3 is TGTGCCAGCAGTTCCTCACAGAGTAACTATGGCTACACCTTC.

The chain uses TRBV19 and TRBJ2-4; TRBD2 aligns across 8 bases. Germline V lookup: CDR1 LNHDA, CDR2 SQIVND (reference sequence). This CDR3 has 15 residues. V shed 4 bases, J shed 2 bases, and the junction held 4 bases outside the gene matches. The CDR3 nucleotides are TGTGCCAGTAGTAATCCGGGAGGGTCCAAAAACATTCAGTACTTC. This encodes CASSNPGGSKNIQYF.

V gene TRBV6-5 combines with J gene TRBJ2-7, with TRBD1 matching 7 bases. Germline assignment: CDR1 MNHEY and CDR2 SVGAGI. With 6 bases clipped from V and 5 bases from J, the junction kept 10 bases outside the gene matches. This CDR3 has 14 amino acids. CDR3 loop: CASRRDRDLHEQYF. CDR3 bases: TGTGCCAGCAGACGTGACAGGGACCTCCACGAGCAGTACTTC.

This chain uses TRBV6-1 with TRBJ2-5; 8 nucleotides line up with TRBD1. The V gene's germline CDR1 is MNHNS and CDR2 SASEGT. The CDR3 covers 14 residues. Germline trimming cut 5 bases from V and 2 bases from J; bases unmatched to any gene: 4. CDR3 in DNA: TGTGCCAGCAGTCCATGGGACAGGCAAGAGACCCAGTACTTC. This sequence encodes CASSPWDRQETQYF.

The chain uses TRBV28 and TRBJ2-2; no reliable D call. V lost 3 bases and J lost 5, with 4 bases in between. The CDR3 runs 12 residues. Germline assignment: CDR1 MDHEN and CDR2 SYDVKM. This chain's CDR3 is CASSFGTGELFF. In DNA form, the CDR3 reads TGTGCCAGCAGTTTTGGGACCGGGGAGCTGTTTTTT. The whole variable domain, remainder taken from reference TRBV28 and TRBJ2-2, is DVKVTQSSRYLVKRTGEKVFLECVQDMDHENMFWYRQDPGLGLRLIYFSYDVKMKEKGDIPEGYSVSREKKERFSLILESASTNQTSMYLCASSFGTGELFFGEGSRLTVL.

The chain employs TRBV5-1 and TRBJ1-6; D is unclear. V was cut by 1 base and J by 13 bases, with 15 bases left in between. The V gene's germline CDR1 is SGHRS and CDR2 YFSETQ. This CDR3 is built from 14 residues. The CDR3 region has the DNA TGCGCCAGCAGCTTGAAGGGCCACTCAGATCCCCTCCACTTT. Translating it yields CASSLKGHSDPLHF.

By share, this clone ranks as medium-sized (0.01 to 0.1%). The chain employs TRBV9 and TRBJ1-3, with D unclear. CDR1 SGDLS and CDR2 YYNGEE come from the germline V gene. V gave up 0 bases and J gave up 4 bases, with 8 bases separating them. The CDR3 covers 14 residues. The CDR3 sequence is CASSVAVGGNTIYF. As DNA, the CDR3 is TGTGCCAGCAGCGTAGCAGTAGGGGGAAACACCATATATTTT.

This clone occurred a few times. The chain employs TRBV2 and TRBJ1-4; 9 nucleotides match TRBD1. The CDR3 consists of 14 residues. The J segment lost 7 bases and the V segment lost 6 bases, leaving 6 bases of the junction unmatched. The germline CDR1 and CDR2 sequences are SNHLY and FYNNEI. CDR3: CASSPTGGVEKLFF. The CDR3 DNA sequence: TGTGCCAGCAGCCCGACAGGGGGGGTTGAAAAACTGTTTTTT.